This T cell receptor beta chain was observed in a study of T-cell memory formation after mild COVID-19. The germline V gene has CDR1 SEHNR and CDR2 FQNEAQ (reference sequence). The CDR3 loop spans 15 amino acids. V dropped 5 bases and J dropped 2 bases, with 13 bases sitting between them. Barcoded TCR alpha and TCR beta cDNA libraries with UMIs came from 5'RACE using constant-segment primers. TCRdb used MiXCR to reprocess the 5' RACE reads, holding one entry per CDR3 protein. Of around 390,000 distinct CDR3 sequences listed, approximately 15% are singletons. J is TRBJ1-3 and V is TRBV7-9; the D gene is possibly TRBD1 (6 bases). The receptor was isolated from a young man who had mild COVID-19 (a few samples of this study predate the infection). Cell type and time point are not known. The sample consisted of PBMCs or a T cell subset sorted from them (not recorded which). The DNA of the CDR3 is TGTGCCAGCAGCCTCAATCAGGGGCCTGGAAACACCATATATTTT. This gives the protein CASSLNQGPGNTIYF.